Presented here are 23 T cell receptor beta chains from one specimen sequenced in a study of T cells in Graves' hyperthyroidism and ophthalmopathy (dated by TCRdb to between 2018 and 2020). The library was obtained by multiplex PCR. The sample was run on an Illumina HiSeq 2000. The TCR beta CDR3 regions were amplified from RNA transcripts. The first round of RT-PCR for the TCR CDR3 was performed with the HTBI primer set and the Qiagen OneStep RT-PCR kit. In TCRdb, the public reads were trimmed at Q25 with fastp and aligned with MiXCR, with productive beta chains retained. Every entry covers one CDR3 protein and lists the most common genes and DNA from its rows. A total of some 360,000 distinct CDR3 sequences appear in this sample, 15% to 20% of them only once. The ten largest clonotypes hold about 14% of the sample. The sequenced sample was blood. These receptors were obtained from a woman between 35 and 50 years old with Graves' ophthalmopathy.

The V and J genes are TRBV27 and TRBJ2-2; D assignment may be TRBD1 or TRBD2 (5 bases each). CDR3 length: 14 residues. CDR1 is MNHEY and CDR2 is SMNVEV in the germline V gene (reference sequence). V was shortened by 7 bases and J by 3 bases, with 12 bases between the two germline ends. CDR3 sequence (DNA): TGTGCCAGCATGGTGAGGGGATACACCGGGGAGCTGTTTTTT. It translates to CASMVRGYTGELFF.

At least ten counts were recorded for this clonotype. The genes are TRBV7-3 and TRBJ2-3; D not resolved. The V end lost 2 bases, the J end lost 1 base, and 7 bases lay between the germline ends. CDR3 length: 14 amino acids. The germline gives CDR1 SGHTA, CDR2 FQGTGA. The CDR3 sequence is CASSLWQGTDTQYF. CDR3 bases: TGTGCCAGCAGCTTATGGCAGGGCACAGATACGCAGTATTTT.

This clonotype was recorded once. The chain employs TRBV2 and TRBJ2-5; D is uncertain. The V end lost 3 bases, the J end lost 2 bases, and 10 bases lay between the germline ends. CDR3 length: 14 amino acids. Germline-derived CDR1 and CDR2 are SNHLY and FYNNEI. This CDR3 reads CASSDIAFQETQYF. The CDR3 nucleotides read TGTGCCAGCAGTGATATCGCTTTTCAAGAGACCCAGTACTTC. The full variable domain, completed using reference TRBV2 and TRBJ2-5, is EPEVTQTPSHQVTQMGQEVILRCVPISNHLYFYWYRQILGQKVEFLVSFYNNEISEKSEIFDDQFSVERPDGSNFTLKIRSTKLEDSAMYFCASSDIAFQETQYFGPGTRLLVL.

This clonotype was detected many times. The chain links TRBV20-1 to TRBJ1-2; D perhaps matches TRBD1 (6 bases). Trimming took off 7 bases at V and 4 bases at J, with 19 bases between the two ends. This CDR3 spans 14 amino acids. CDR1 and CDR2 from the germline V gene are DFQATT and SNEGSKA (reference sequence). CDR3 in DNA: TGCAGTGGCGTAGTCACGGGACAAACCTATGGCTACACCTTC. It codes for CSGVVTGQTYGYTF.

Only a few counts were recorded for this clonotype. As DNA, the CDR3 is TGTGCCAGCAGGTTACTCGACAGGGACAATTCACCCCTCCACTTT. Protein: CASRLLDRDNSPLHF. The chain uses TRBV12-3 or TRBV12-4 and TRBJ1-6; 7 bases align to TRBD1. With 6 bases clipped from V and 7 bases from J, the junction kept 9 bases outside the gene matches. This CDR3 spans 15 amino acids.

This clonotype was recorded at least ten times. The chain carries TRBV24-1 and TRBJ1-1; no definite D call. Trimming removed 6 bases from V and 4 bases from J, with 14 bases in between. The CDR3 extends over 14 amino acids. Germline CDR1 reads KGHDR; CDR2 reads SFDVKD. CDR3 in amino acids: CATSFEAPRTEAFF. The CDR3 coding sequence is TGTGCCACCAGTTTCGAGGCGCCCCGCACTGAAGCTTTCTTT.

CDR3 nucleotides: TGCGCCAGCAGCCAGGGGGGGACAGCTGGAAACACCATATATTTT. This encodes CASSQGGTAGNTIYF. V usage is TRBV4-3 and J usage is TRBJ1-3; TRBD1 matches 7 bases. The germline V gene has CDR1 LGHNA and CDR2 YSLEER. V trimming: 3 bases; J trimming: 2 bases; junction bases outside the gene matches: 4. The CDR3 runs to 15 residues.

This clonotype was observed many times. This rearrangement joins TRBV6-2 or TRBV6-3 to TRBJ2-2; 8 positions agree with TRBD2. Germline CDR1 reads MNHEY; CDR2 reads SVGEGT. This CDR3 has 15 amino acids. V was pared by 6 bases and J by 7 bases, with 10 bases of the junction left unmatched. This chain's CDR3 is CASSDTSGSIGELFF. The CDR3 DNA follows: TGTGCCAGCAGCGACACTAGCGGAAGTATCGGGGAGCTGTTTTTT.

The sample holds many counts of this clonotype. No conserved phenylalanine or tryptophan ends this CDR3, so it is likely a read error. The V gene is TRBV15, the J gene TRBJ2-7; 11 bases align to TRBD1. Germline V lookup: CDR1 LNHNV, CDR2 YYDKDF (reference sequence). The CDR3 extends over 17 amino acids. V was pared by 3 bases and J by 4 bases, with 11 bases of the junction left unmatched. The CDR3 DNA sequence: TGTGCCACCAGCAGCGCCTGGGGGACAGGGGGGAGTTACGAGCAGTACCTC. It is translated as CATSSAWGTGGSYEQYL.

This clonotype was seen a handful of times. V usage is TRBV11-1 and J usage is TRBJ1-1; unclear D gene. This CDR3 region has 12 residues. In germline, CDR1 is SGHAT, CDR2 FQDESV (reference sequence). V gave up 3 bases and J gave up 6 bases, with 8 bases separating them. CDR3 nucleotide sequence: TGTGCCAGCAGCTTGTCGGGGTCTGAAGCTTTCTTT. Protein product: CASSLSGSEAFF.

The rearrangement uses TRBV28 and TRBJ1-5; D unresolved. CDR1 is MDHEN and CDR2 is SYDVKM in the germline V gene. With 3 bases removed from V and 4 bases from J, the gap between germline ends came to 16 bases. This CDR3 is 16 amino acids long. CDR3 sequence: CASSLTRDGWNQPQHF. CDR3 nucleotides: TGTGCCAGCAGTTTGACCCGAGACGGGTGGAATCAGCCCCAGCATTTT.

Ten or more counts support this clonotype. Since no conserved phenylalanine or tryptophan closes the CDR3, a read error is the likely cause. CDR3 DNA: TGTGCCAGCAGGTTGCCAGGGAGCTCCGGCTACACCCTC. Translated: CASRLPGSSGYTL. The J gene is TRBJ1-2, the V gene TRBV6-1, with D possibly matching TRBD1 (5 bases). The length of the CDR3 is 13 residues. Germline-derived CDR1 and CDR2 are MNHNS and SASEGT. V was clipped by 6 bases and J by 8 bases, with 16 bases between them.

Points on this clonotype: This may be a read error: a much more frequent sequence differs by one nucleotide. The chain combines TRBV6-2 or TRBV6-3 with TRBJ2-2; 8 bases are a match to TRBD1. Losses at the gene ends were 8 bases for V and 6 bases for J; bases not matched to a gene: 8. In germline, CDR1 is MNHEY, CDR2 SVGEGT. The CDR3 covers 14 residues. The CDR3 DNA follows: TGTGCCAGCCGTCAGCAGGGGGCCGCCGGGGAGCTGTTTTTT. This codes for CASRQQGAAGELFF.

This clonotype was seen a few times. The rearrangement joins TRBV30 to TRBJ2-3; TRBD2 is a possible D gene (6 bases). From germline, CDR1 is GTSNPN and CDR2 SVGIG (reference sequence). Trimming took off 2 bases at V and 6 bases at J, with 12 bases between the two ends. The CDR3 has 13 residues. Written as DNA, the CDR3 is TGTGCCTGGAGTAGGAGGGCCGCGGATACGCAGTATTTT. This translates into CAWSRRAADTQYF. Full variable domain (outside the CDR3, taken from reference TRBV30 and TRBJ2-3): SQTIHQWPATLVQPVGSPLSLECTVEGTSNPNLYWYRQAAGRGLQLLFYSVGIGQISSEVPQNLSASRPQDRQFILSSKKLLLSDSGFYLCAWSRRAADTQYFGPGTRLTVL.

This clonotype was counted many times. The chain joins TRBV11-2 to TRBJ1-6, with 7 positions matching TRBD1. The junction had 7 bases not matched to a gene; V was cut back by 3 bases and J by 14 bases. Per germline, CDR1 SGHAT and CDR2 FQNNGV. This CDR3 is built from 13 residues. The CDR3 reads CASSLRDSGSLHF. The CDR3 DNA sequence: TGTGCCAGCAGCTTGAGGGACAGCGGATCCCTCCACTTT.

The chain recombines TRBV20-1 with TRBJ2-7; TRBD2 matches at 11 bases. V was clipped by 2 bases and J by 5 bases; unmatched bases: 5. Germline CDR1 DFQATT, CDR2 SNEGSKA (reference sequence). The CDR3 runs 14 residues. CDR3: CSARKLAGVHEQYF. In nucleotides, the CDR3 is TGCAGTGCTAGAAAACTAGCGGGAGTCCACGAGCAGTACTTC.

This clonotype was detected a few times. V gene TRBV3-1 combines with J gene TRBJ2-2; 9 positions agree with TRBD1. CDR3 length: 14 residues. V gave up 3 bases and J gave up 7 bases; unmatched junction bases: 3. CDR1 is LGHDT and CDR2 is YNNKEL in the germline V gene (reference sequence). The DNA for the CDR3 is TGTGCCAGCAGCCAGGGACAGGGAATCGGGGAGCTGTTTTTT. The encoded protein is CASSQGQGIGELFF.

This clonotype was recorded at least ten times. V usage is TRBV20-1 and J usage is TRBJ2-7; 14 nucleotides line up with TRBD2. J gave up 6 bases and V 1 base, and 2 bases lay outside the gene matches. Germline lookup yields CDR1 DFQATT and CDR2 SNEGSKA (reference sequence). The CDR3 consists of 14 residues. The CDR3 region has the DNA TGCAGTGCTAGAGGACTAGCGGGGGGGCGCGAGCAGTACTTC. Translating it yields CSARGLAGGREQYF.

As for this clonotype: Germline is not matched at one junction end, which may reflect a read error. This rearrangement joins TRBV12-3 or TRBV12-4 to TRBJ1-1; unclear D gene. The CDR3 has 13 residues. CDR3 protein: CASRFSLGSEAFF. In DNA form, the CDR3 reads TGTGCCAGCCGTTTCTCCCTCGGCTCAGAAGCTTTCTTT.

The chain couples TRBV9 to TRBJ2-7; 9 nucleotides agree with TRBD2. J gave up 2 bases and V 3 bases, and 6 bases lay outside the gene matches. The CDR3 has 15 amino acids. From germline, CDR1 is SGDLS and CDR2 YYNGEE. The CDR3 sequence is CASSERLAAAYEQYF. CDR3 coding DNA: TGTGCCAGCAGCGAGCGACTAGCGGCCGCCTACGAGCAGTACTTC.

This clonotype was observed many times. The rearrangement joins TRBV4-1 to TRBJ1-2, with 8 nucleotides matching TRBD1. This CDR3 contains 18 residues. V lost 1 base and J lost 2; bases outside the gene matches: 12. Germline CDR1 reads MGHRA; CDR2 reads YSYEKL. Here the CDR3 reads CASSQVGTGGRLNYGYTF. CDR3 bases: TGCGCCAGCAGCCAAGTAGGCACAGGGGGTCGATTGAACTATGGCTACACCTTC.

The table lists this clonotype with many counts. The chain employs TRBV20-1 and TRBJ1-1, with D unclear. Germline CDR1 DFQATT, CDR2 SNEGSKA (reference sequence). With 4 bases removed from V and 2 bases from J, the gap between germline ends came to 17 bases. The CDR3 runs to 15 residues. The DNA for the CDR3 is TGCAGTGCTACCCGACCCCCACCGATTAACACTGAAGCTTTCTTT. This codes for CSATRPPPINTEAFF.

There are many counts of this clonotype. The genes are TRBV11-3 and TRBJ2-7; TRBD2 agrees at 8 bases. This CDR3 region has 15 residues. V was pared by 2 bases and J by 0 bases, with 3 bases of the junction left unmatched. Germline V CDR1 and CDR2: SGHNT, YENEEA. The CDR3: CASSLSSGSSYEQYF. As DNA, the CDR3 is TGTGCCAGCAGCTTAAGCAGCGGGAGCTCCTACGAGCAGTACTTC.